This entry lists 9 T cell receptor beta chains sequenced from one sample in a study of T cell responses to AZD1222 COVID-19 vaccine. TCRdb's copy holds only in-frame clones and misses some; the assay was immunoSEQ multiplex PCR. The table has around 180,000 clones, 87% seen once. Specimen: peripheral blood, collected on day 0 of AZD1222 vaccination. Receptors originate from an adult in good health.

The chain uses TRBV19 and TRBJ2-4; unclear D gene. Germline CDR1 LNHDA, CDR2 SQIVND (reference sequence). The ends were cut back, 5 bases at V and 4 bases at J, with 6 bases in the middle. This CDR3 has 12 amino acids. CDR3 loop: CASSDRKNIQYF. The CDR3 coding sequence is TGTGCCAGTAGTGACCGAAAAAACATTCAGTACTTC.

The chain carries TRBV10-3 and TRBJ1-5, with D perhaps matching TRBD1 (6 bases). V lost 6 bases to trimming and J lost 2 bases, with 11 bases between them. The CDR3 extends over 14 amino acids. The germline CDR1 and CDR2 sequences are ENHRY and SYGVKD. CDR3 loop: CAIREGGGNQPQHF. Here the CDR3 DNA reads TGTGCCATCAGGGAGGGGGGTGGCAATCAGCCCCAGCATTTT.

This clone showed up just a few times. CDR3 in DNA: TGTGCCAGCAGCTCTCGACAAACCTCCTATAATTCACCCCTCCACTTT. Protein product: CASSSRQTSYNSPLHF. The chain combines TRBV2 with TRBJ1-6; D gene ambiguous. Germline V CDR1 and CDR2: SNHLY, FYNNEI. The CDR3 loop spans 16 amino acids. With 6 bases removed from V and 0 bases from J, the gap between germline ends came to 12 bases.

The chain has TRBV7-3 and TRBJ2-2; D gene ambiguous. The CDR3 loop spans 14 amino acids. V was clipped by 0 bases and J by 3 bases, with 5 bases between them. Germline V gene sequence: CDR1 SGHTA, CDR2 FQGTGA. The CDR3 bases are TGTGCCAGCAGCTTAACCTCTGACACCGGGGAGCTGTTTTTT. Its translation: CASSLTSDTGELFF.

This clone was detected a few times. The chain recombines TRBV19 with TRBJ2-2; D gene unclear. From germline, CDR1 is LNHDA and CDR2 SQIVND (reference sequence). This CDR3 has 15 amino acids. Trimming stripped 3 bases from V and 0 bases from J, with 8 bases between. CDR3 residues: CASSIGSSNTGELFF. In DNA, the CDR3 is TGTGCCAGTAGTATCGGCAGTTCGAACACCGGGGAGCTGTTTTTT.

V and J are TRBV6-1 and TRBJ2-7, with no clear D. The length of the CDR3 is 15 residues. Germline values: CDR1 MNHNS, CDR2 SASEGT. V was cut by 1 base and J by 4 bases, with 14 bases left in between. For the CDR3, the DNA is TGTGCCAGCAGTGAAGGTCGGACCGACGATTACGAGCAGTACTTC. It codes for CASSEGRTDDYEQYF.

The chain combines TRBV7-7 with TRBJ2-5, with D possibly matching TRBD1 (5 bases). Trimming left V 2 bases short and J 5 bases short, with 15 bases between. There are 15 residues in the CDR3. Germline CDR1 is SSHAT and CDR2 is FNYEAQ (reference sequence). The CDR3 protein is CASSLRGGRVETQYF. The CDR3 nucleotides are TGTGCCAGCAGCTTAAGAGGTGGCAGGGTCGAGACCCAGTACTTC. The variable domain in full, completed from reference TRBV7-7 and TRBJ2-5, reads GAGVSQSPRYKVTKRGQDVTLRCDPISSHATLYWYQQALGQGPEFLTYFNYEAQPDKSGLPSDRFSAERPEGSISTLTIQRTEQRDSAMYRCASSLRGGRVETQYFGPGTRLLVL.

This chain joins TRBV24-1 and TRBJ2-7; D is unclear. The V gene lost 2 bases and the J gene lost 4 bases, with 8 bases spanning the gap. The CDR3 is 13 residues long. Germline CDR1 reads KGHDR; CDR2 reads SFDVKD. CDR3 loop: CATSDSLWYEQYF. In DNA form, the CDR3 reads TGTGCCACCAGTGATTCCCTATGGTACGAGCAGTACTTC.

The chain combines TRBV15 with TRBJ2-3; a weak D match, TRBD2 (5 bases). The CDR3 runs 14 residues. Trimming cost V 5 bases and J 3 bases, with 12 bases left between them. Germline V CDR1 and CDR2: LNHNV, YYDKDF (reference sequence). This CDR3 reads CATSPRTPTDTQYF. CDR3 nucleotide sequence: TGTGCCACCAGCCCGCGGACTCCAACAGATACGCAGTATTTT.